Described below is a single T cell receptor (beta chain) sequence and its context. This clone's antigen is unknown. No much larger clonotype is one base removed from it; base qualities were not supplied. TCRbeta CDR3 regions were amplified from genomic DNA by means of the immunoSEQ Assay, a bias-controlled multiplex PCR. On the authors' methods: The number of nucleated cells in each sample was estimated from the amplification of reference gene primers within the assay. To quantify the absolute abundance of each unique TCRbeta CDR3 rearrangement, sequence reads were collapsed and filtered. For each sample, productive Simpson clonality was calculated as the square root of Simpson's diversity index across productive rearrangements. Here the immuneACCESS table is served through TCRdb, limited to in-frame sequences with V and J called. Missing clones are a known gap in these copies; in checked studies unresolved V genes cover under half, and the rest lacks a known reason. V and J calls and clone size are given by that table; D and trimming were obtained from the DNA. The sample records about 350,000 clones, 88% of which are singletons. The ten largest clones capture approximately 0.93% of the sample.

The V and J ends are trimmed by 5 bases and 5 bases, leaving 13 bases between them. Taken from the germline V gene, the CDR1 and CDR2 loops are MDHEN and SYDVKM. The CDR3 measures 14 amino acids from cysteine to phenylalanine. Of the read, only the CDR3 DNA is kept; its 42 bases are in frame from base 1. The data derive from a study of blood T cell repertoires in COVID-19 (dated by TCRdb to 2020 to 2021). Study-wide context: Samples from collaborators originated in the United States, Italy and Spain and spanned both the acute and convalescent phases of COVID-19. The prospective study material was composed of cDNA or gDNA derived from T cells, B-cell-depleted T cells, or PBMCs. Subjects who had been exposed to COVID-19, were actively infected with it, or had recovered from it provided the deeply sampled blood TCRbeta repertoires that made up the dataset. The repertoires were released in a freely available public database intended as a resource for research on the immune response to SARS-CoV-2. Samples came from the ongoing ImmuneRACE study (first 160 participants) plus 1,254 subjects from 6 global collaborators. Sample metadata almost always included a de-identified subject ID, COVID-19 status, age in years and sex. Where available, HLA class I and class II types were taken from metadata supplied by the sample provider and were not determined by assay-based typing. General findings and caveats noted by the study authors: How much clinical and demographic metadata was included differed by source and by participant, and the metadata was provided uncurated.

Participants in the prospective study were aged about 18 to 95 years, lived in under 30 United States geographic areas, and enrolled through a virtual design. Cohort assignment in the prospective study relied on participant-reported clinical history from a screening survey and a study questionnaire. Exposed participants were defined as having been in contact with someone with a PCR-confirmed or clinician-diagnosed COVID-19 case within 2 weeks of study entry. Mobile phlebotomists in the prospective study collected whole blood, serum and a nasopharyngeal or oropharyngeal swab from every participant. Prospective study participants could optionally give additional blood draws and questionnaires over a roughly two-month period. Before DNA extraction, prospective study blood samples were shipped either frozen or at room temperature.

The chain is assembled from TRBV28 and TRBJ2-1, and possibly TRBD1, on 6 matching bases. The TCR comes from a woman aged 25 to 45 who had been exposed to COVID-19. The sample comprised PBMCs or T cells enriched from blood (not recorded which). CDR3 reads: CASSHLGQNNEQFF. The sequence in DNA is TGTGCCAGCAGTCACCTTGGACAGAACAATGAGCAGTTCTTC.